The clone carrying this T cell receptor (beta chain) was detected ten times or more. Described time point: newly diagnosed GD, antithyroid drugs for less than 3 months. PBMCs were the source of the RNA used for TCR sequencing. The entry originates in a study of regulatory T cells in long-lasting Graves disease. According to the study, TCR beta libraries were built with iRepertoire HTBI primers and CDR3-region Arm-PCR. MiXCR, run by TCRdb on the multiplex PCR reads, gives a single entry per CDR3 protein. The sample shows hundreds of thousands of distinct CDR3 sequences, 16% of them seen only once. The CDR3 loop spans 12 amino acids. Trimming stripped 4 bases from V and 8 bases from J, with 10 bases between. Germline lookup yields CDR1 LGHDT and CDR2 YNNKEL (reference sequence). These same records also appear under a second study, on T cells in Graves' hyperthyroidism and ophthalmopathy. That source reports: Absence of ophthalmopathy progression within 18 months defined stable Graves' hyperthyroidism. First-round RT-PCR with HTBI primers amplified the TCR CDR3 region. Blood held most thyroid clonotypes expanded above 0.001 frequency.

The sequence was collected from a woman aged 25 to 39 with Graves disease. The sequencing used peripheral blood mononuclear cells (PBMCs), collected at new diagnosis, from a patient treated with antithyroid drugs. The chain joins TRBV3-1 to TRBJ2-3; the D gene is possibly TRBD1 (5 bases). DNA for the CDR3: TGTGCCAGCAGCCTAAGAAGGGGTACGCAGTATTTT. It is translated as CASSLRRGTQYF.